This is a list of T cell receptor beta chains from one sample in a study of T-cell reconstitution after alpha-beta-depleted transplantation in children. TCRdb recomputed calls from the PCR reads with MiXCR, one row per CDR3 protein. The profile shows fewer than 750,000 distinct CDR3 sequences, about a quarter of them singletons. Sequenced material: PBMCs, taken before TCRalphabeta/CD19-depleted stem cell transplant. Receptor source: a boy less than two years old with Wiskott-Aldrich syndrome, due to receive a stem cell transplant. Both conserved end residues are part of each CDR3. D genes are given only for firm matches. Size values are once, few and many counts, or a class for expanded clones, and some rows have none.

clone size: few
V gene: TRBV5-1
D gene: -
J gene: TRBJ2-7
CDR3 protein: CASSLGGELPYEQYF
CDR3 DNA: TGCGCCAGCAGCTTGGGCGGGGAACTTCCCTACGAGCAGTACTTC

clone size: -
V gene: TRBV2
D gene: TRBD2
J gene: TRBJ2-7
CDR3 protein: CASSLRTSGRQADYEQYF
CDR3 DNA: TGTGCCAGCAGTTTACGGACTAGCGGGAGACAAGCGGACTACGAGCAGTACTTC

clone size: few
V gene: TRBV5-1
D gene: TRBD1
J gene: TRBJ1-2
CDR3 protein: CASSLRDRVYGYTF
CDR3 DNA: TGCGCCAGCAGCTTACGGGACAGAGTCTATGGCTACACCTTC

clone size: few
V gene: TRBV5-5
D gene: -
J gene: TRBJ1-1
CDR3 protein: CASSQGPSMNTEAFF
CDR3 DNA: TGTGCCAGCAGCCAGGGTCCCAGCATGAACACTGAAGCTTTCTTT

clone size: few
V gene: TRBV5-5
D gene: -
J gene: TRBJ2-2
CDR3 protein: CASSLLLGAGELFF
CDR3 DNA: TGTGCCAGCAGCTTGCTCCTCGGGGCCGGGGAGCTGTTTTTT

clone size: -
V gene: TRBV25-1
D gene: -
J gene: TRBJ1-5
CDR3 protein: CASSDYSTAGNQPQHF
CDR3 DNA: TGTGCCAGCAGTGATTATTCGACGGCGGGCAATCAGCCCCAGCATTTT

clone size: few
V gene: TRBV7-7
D gene: -
J gene: TRBJ2-7
CDR3 protein: CASSSKPGLASEQYF
CDR3 DNA: TGTGCCAGCAGCTCAAAACCGGGTCTAGCAAGCGAGCAGTACTTC

clone size: -
V gene: TRBV12-3/TRBV12-4
D gene: -
J gene: TRBJ2-2
CDR3 protein: CASSRIRLGELFF
CDR3 DNA: TGTGCCAGCAGCCGGATCCGGTTGGGGGAGCTGTTTTTT

clone size: -
V gene: TRBV28
D gene: -
J gene: TRBJ1-1
CDR3 protein: CASSFKQGMNTEAFF
CDR3 DNA: TGTGCCAGCAGTTTTAAACAGGGCATGAACACTGAAGCTTTCTTT

clone size: few
V gene: TRBV10-3
D gene: -
J gene: TRBJ1-5
CDR3 protein: CAISESIENYQPQHF
CDR3 DNA: TGTGCCATCAGTGAGTCAATTGAAAACTATCAGCCCCAGCATTTT

clone size: -
V gene: TRBV12-3/TRBV12-4
D gene: -
J gene: TRBJ2-1
CDR3 protein: CASKDDGRPRGGHEQFF
CDR3 DNA: TGTGCCAGCAAAGATGACGGGAGGCCCAGGGGCGGTCATGAGCAGTTCTTC

clone size: few
V gene: TRBV27
D gene: -
J gene: TRBJ2-1
CDR3 protein: CASSARTGSHPYNEQFF
CDR3 DNA: TGTGCCAGCAGCGCTAGAACAGGGTCCCATCCCTACAATGAGCAGTTCTTC

clone size: few
V gene: TRBV5-1
D gene: -
J gene: TRBJ2-2
CDR3 protein: CASSLEVGGELFF
CDR3 DNA: TGCGCCAGCAGCTTGGAGGTAGGCGGGGAGCTGTTTTTT

clone size: -
V gene: TRBV5-1
D gene: -
J gene: TRBJ2-7
CDR3 protein: CASSHAGYEQYF
CDR3 DNA: TGCGCCAGCAGCCACGCAGGGTACGAGCAGTACTTC

clone size: few
V gene: TRBV10-3
D gene: -
J gene: TRBJ1-2
CDR3 protein: CAISEGQSSYGYTF
CDR3 DNA: TGTGCCATCAGTGAGGGACAGTCTTCTTATGGCTACACCTTC

clone size: -
V gene: TRBV28
D gene: -
J gene: TRBJ1-5
CDR3 protein: CASSLLGTLSNQPQHF
CDR3 DNA: TGTGCCAGCAGTTTACTCGGGACACTTAGCAATCAGCCCCAGCATTTT

clone size: -
V gene: TRBV27
D gene: -
J gene: TRBJ2-6
CDR3 protein: CASSWTASGANVLTF
CDR3 DNA: TGTGCCAGCAGCTGGACAGCTTCTGGGGCCAACGTCCTGACTTTC

clone size: -
V gene: TRBV20-1
D gene: TRBD1
J gene: TRBJ2-7
CDR3 protein: CSAAGQGVDEQYF
CDR3 DNA: TGCAGTGCCGCGGGACAGGGGGTCGACGAGCAGTACTTC

clone size: few
V gene: TRBV5-1
D gene: TRBD1
J gene: TRBJ2-2
CDR3 protein: CASRDRNTGELFF
CDR3 DNA: TGCGCCAGCCGGGACAGGAACACCGGGGAGCTGTTTTTT

clone size: -
V gene: TRBV18
D gene: TRBD1
J gene: TRBJ2-4
CDR3 protein: CASSGQGEFSF
CDR3 DNA: TGTGCCAGCTCCGGACAGGGGGAGTTTTCATTC

clone size: few
V gene: TRBV20-1
D gene: TRBD1
J gene: TRBJ1-5
CDR3 protein: CSARRTGGETQPQHF
CDR3 DNA: TGCAGTGCTAGACGGACAGGGGGCGAGACTCAGCCCCAGCATTTT

clone size: -
V gene: TRBV12-3/TRBV12-4
D gene: TRBD1
J gene: TRBJ1-5
CDR3 protein: CASSLRPLGTGRSNQPQHF
CDR3 DNA: TGTGCCAGCAGTTTAAGGCCCCTAGGGACAGGGAGAAGCAATCAGCCCCAGCATTTT

clone size: few
V gene: TRBV27
D gene: TRBD1
J gene: TRBJ1-2
CDR3 protein: CASSLRGTDSYGYTF
CDR3 DNA: TGTGCCAGCAGCCTTAGAGGGACAGATTCCTATGGCTACACCTTC

clone size: few
V gene: TRBV29-1
D gene: -
J gene: TRBJ1-1
CDR3 protein: CSVAGFATEAFF
CDR3 DNA: TGCAGCGTTGCCGGTTTCGCCACTGAAGCTTTCTTT

clone size: -
V gene: TRBV5-6
D gene: -
J gene: TRBJ1-1
CDR3 protein: CASSGLMNTEAFF
CDR3 DNA: TGTGCCAGCAGCGGCCTCATGAACACTGAAGCTTTCTTT

clone size: -
V gene: TRBV5-1
D gene: -
J gene: TRBJ2-2
CDR3 protein: CASSQSSAYTGELFF
CDR3 DNA: TGCGCCAGCAGCCAATCTAGCGCCTACACCGGGGAGCTGTTTTTT

clone size: -
V gene: TRBV20-1
D gene: TRBD2
J gene: TRBJ2-1
CDR3 protein: CSATLRENEQFF
CDR3 DNA: TGCAGTGCTACCTTGCGGGAGAATGAGCAGTTCTTC

clone size: -
V gene: TRBV20-1
D gene: -
J gene: TRBJ1-1
CDR3 protein: CSASAESYAAFF
CDR3 DNA: TGCAGTGCTAGTGCAGAATCCTACGCAGCTTTCTTT

clone size: few
V gene: TRBV7-9
D gene: -
J gene: TRBJ2-5
CDR3 protein: CASSKSTSQETQYF
CDR3 DNA: TGTGCCAGCAGCAAGAGCACTTCCCAAGAGACCCAGTACTTC

clone size: few
V gene: TRBV9
D gene: -
J gene: TRBJ2-1
CDR3 protein: CASSTRSYNEQFF
CDR3 DNA: TGTGCCAGCTCAACCCGCTCCTACAATGAGCAGTTCTTC

clone size: -
V gene: TRBV7-9
D gene: -
J gene: TRBJ2-1
CDR3 protein: CASSLVGTTYNEQFF
CDR3 DNA: TGTGCCAGCAGCTTAGTTGGAACCACATACAATGAGCAGTTCTTC

clone size: -
V gene: TRBV5-6
D gene: -
J gene: TRBJ2-3
CDR3 protein: CASSANHRSDTQYF
CDR3 DNA: TGTGCCAGCAGCGCCAACCACAGATCAGATACGCAGTATTTT

clone size: few
V gene: TRBV20-1
D gene: -
J gene: TRBJ2-1
CDR3 protein: CSAAARVFSNEQFF
CDR3 DNA: TGCAGTGCTGCTGCTAGGGTCTTTAGCAATGAGCAGTTCTTC

clone size: few
V gene: TRBV4-1
D gene: TRBD2
J gene: TRBJ2-7
CDR3 protein: CASSQQLAYEQYF
CDR3 DNA: TGCGCCAGCAGCCAACAACTAGCGTACGAGCAGTACTTC

clone size: few
V gene: TRBV5-6
D gene: -
J gene: TRBJ2-7
CDR3 protein: CASSLRLDEQYF
CDR3 DNA: TGTGCCAGCAGCTTGCGGCTTGACGAGCAGTACTTC

clone size: -
V gene: TRBV5-6
D gene: TRBD2
J gene: TRBJ2-2
CDR3 protein: CASSWTSGRGTGELFF
CDR3 DNA: TGTGCCAGCAGTTGGACTAGCGGGAGAGGCACCGGGGAGCTGTTTTTT

clone size: -
V gene: TRBV29-1
D gene: TRBD2
J gene: TRBJ2-5
CDR3 protein: CSVSTSGRWETQYF
CDR3 DNA: TGCAGCGTCTCCACTAGCGGGAGATGGGAGACCCAGTACTTC

clone size: few
V gene: TRBV12-3/TRBV12-4
D gene: -
J gene: TRBJ2-5
CDR3 protein: CASSLGLGFQETQYF
CDR3 DNA: TGTGCCAGCAGTTTAGGTTTAGGTTTCCAAGAGACCCAGTACTTC

clone size: few
V gene: TRBV20-1
D gene: -
J gene: TRBJ2-7
CDR3 protein: CSAMPGGPAYEQYF
CDR3 DNA: TGCAGTGCTATGCCAGGAGGGCCAGCTTACGAGCAGTACTTC

clone size: -
V gene: TRBV18
D gene: -
J gene: TRBJ1-1
CDR3 protein: CASSMWGSNTEAFF
CDR3 DNA: TGTGCCAGCTCAATGTGGGGATCAAACACTGAAGCTTTCTTT

clone size: many
V gene: TRBV5-1
D gene: -
J gene: TRBJ2-3
CDR3 protein: CASSLGRTDTQYF
CDR3 DNA: TGTGCCAGCAGCTTAGGACGGACAGATACGCAGTATTTT

clone size: few
V gene: TRBV5-1
D gene: TRBD2
J gene: TRBJ2-2
CDR3 protein: CASSLARGRNTGELFF
CDR3 DNA: TGCGCCAGCAGCTTGGCCCGCGGGAGGAACACCGGGGAGCTGTTTTTT

clone size: few
V gene: TRBV28
D gene: TRBD1
J gene: TRBJ1-5
CDR3 protein: CASSLLQGNQPQHF
CDR3 DNA: TGTGCCAGCAGTTTGCTACAGGGGAATCAGCCCCAGCATTTT

clone size: -
V gene: TRBV12-3/TRBV12-4
D gene: -
J gene: TRBJ1-3
CDR3 protein: CASREEGRTGNTIYF
CDR3 DNA: TGTGCCAGCAGGGAGGAGGGCCGGACTGGAAACACCATATATTTT

clone size: -
V gene: TRBV20-1
D gene: -
J gene: TRBJ2-7
CDR3 protein: CSARTSGPRNEQYF
CDR3 DNA: TGCAGTGCTCGAACGTCCGGACCTAGGAACGAGCAGTACTTC

clone size: -
V gene: TRBV9
D gene: -
J gene: TRBJ2-2
CDR3 protein: CASSVDWNTGELFF
CDR3 DNA: TGTGCCAGCAGCGTAGACTGGAACACCGGGGAGCTGTTTTTT

clone size: few
V gene: TRBV5-1
D gene: TRBD2
J gene: TRBJ2-5
CDR3 protein: CASSYGLAGVIQETQYF
CDR3 DNA: TGCGCCAGCAGCTACGGACTAGCGGGGGTAATCCAAGAGACCCAGTACTTC

clone size: -
V gene: TRBV29-1
D gene: -
J gene: TRBJ2-2
CDR3 protein: CSAESGIGTGELFF
CDR3 DNA: TGCAGCGCTGAGTCAGGGATCGGCACCGGGGAGCTGTTTTTT

clone size: -
V gene: TRBV20-1
D gene: -
J gene: TRBJ2-1
CDR3 protein: CSARDLPQEQFF
CDR3 DNA: TGCAGTGCTAGAGATCTTCCGCAGGAGCAGTTCTTC

clone size: few
V gene: TRBV5-1
D gene: -
J gene: TRBJ1-1
CDR3 protein: CASSPNPGTLNTEAFF
CDR3 DNA: TGCGCCAGCAGCCCCAACCCCGGGACGTTGAACACTGAAGCTTTCTTT

clone size: -
V gene: TRBV12-3/TRBV12-4
D gene: -
J gene: TRBJ1-1
CDR3 protein: CASRENRLPTEAFF
CDR3 DNA: TGTGCCAGCAGGGAAAACAGGTTGCCCACTGAAGCTTTCTTT

clone size: -
V gene: TRBV3-1
D gene: TRBD2
J gene: TRBJ2-5
CDR3 protein: CASSPIFGTTTSETQYF
CDR3 DNA: TGTGCCAGCAGCCCGATTTTTGGGACTACAACTAGCGAGACCCAGTACTTC

clone size: -
V gene: TRBV5-5
D gene: TRBD1
J gene: TRBJ1-2
CDR3 protein: CASSLTAGTGSRGYTF
CDR3 DNA: TGTGCCAGCAGCCTAACCGCCGGGACAGGGAGCCGCGGCTACACCTTC

clone size: few
V gene: TRBV2
D gene: -
J gene: TRBJ2-7
CDR3 protein: CASRGEGTGQTFRYEQYF
CDR3 DNA: TGTGCCAGCAGAGGAGAAGGTACGGGACAAACCTTTCGGTACGAGCAGTACTTC

clone size: -
V gene: TRBV5-1
D gene: TRBD2
J gene: TRBJ2-2
CDR3 protein: CASSPPASGRTRPGELFF
CDR3 DNA: TGCGCCAGCAGCCCCCCAGCTAGCGGGAGAACACGGCCCGGGGAGCTGTTTTTT

clone size: few
V gene: TRBV20-1
D gene: -
J gene: TRBJ2-2
CDR3 protein: CSARDLGSTGELFF
CDR3 DNA: TGCAGTGCTAGAGATCTGGGGAGCACCGGGGAGCTGTTTTTT

clone size: -
V gene: TRBV12-3/TRBV12-4
D gene: TRBD2
J gene: TRBJ2-1
CDR3 protein: CASSFGPSGRNEQFF
CDR3 DNA: TGTGCCAGCAGTTTTGGTCCTAGCGGGAGGAATGAGCAGTTCTTC

clone size: -
V gene: TRBV30
D gene: -
J gene: TRBJ2-1
CDR3 protein: CASAGVTYNEQFF
CDR3 DNA: TGTGCCTCGGCGGGCGTAACATACAATGAGCAGTTCTTC

clone size: few
V gene: TRBV28
D gene: -
J gene: TRBJ1-2
CDR3 protein: CASSPIRGPNYGYTF
CDR3 DNA: TGTGCCAGCAGTCCCATCAGGGGCCCTAACTATGGCTACACCTTC